This is a list of T cell receptor beta chains from one sample in a study of blood T cell repertoires in COVID-19. Sequencing was performed with immunoSEQ multiplex PCR; in TCRdb, only in-frame clones are kept and a portion is missing. Of about 360,000 clones listed, 81% were seen once; the top ten hold more than 0.95%. Source material: peripheral blood. These receptors were collected from a human donor with acute or convalescent COVID-19. The donor label of this sample is uncertain. The CDR3 runs from the conserved cysteine through the conserved F or W. Fields, in order: clone size, J gene, V gene, CDR3 length, D gene, CDR3 protein, CDR3 DNA. The D gene is left open where the match is weak. A clone size is listed for some rows: how often the clone was seen (once, few, many), or a class if it is expanded.

.,TRBJ1-4,TRBV5-4,12,.,CASSSPDEKLFF,TGTGCCAGCAGCTCGCCAGATGAAAAACTGTTTTTT
.,TRBJ2-1,TRBV5-1,13,.,CASSLGRVYEQFF,TGCGCCAGCAGCTTGGGCCGGGTCTATGAGCAGTTCTTC
.,TRBJ2-7,TRBV12-1,16,.,CASSFAVAGGTYAQYF,.
.,TRBJ1-1,TRBV28,16,TRBD1,CASSSGGSGVNTEAFF,TGTGCCAGCAGTTCAGGGGGGTCTGGGGTGAACACTGAAGCTTTCTTT
.,TRBJ1-4,TRBV3-1/TRBV3-2,14,.,CASSLQGTNEKLFF,TGTGCCAGCAGCCTACAGGGTACTAATGAAAAACTGTTTTTT
.,TRBJ1-3,TRBV2,14,.,CASRPGTHGYTIYF,TGTGCCAGCAGGCCCGGGACACACGGCTACACCATATATTTT
.,TRBJ1-4,TRBV30,16,.,CASTTYRVRSNEKLFF,TGTGCCTCCACGACCTACAGGGTGCGGTCTAATGAAAAACTGTTTTTT
.,TRBJ1-1,TRBV12-5,12,.,CASALTDTEAFF,TGTGCTAGTGCCTTGACAGACACTGAAGCTTTCTTT
.,TRBJ2-1,TRBV5-1,16,TRBD2,CASSSNSYASGNEQFF,TGCGCCAGCAGCTCTAACTCGTACGCTAGCGGCAATGAGCAGTTCTTC
.,TRBJ1-3,TRBV6-5,15,TRBD1,CASSYSTGAGNTIYF,TGTGCCAGCAGTTACTCGACAGGGGCTGGAAACACCATATATTTT
once,TRBJ1-2,TRBV5-5,14,.,CASSLKWQDYGYTF,TGTGCCAGCAGTCTAAAGTGGCAGGATTATGGCTACACCTTC
.,TRBJ2-5,TRBV7-6,16,TRBD1,CASSRIGDRGQETQYF,TGTGCCAGCAGCCGTATTGGGGACAGGGGGCAAGAGACCCAGTACTTC
.,TRBJ1-6,TRBV6-5,14,TRBD1,CASRRDRLNSPLHF,TGTGCCAGCCGACGGGACAGGTTGAATTCACCCCTCCACTTT
.,TRBJ2-7,TRBV28,15,TRBD1,CASRRLGQGIYEQYF,TGTGCCAGCAGACGTCTCGGACAGGGGATCTACGAGCAGTACTTC